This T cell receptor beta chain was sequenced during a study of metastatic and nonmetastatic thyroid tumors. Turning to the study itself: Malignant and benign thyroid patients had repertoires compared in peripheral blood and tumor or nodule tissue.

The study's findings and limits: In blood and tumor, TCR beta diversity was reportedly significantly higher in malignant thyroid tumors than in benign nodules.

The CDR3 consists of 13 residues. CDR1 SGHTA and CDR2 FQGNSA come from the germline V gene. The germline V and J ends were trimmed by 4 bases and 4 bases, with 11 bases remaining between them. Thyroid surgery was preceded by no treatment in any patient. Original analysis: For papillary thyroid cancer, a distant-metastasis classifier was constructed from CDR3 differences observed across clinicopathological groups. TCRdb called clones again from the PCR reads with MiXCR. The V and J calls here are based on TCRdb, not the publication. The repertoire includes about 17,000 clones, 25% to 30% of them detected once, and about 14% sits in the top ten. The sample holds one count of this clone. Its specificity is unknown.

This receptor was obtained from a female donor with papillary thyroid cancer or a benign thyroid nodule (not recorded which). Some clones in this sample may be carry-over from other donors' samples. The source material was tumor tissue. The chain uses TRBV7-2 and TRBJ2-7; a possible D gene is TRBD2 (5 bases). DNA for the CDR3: TGTGCCAGCAGCTGGGGAGAGGTTTACGAGCAGTACTTC. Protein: CASSWGEVYEQYF.